This passage covers 31 T cell receptor beta chains from one sample sequenced in a study of radiation and T cells in renal cell carcinoma (dated by TCRdb to between 2020 and 2021). The library was obtained by the immunoSEQ multiplex PCR assay. Held by TCRdb, this immuneACCESS table contains in-frame sequences only and omits some clones. Under half of the omission traces to an unresolved V gene where checked; the cause of the rest is unknown. This sample holds about 95,000 clones; 86% were observed only once. Less than 10% of the sample is taken by the ten largest. Read against the paper, the sample's time point label means: baseline pretreatment blood. This sample's treatment or condition label indicates: 15 Gy SBRT to primary tumor, nephrectomy 4 weeks later. The sample consisted of blood, taken from a patient whose treatment included radiotherapy and nephrectomy. These TCRs come from a middle-aged man with renal cell carcinoma.

This clone was observed once. The J gene is TRBJ2-3, the V gene TRBV19; no reliable D call. This CDR3 has 14 amino acids. CDR1 and CDR2 (germline): LNHDA, SQIVND (reference sequence). Trimming removed 8 bases from V and 0 bases from J, with 12 bases in between. CDR3 residues: CASRRTVSTDTQYF. The CDR3, as DNA: TGTGCCAGTCGAAGGACGGTGAGCACAGATACGCAGTATTTT.

This chain connects TRBV5-4 to TRBJ2-1; tentatively, D is TRBD1 or TRBD2 (6 bases each). The CDR3 runs to 16 residues. The germline V and J ends were trimmed by 0 bases and 5 bases, with 15 bases remaining between them. CDR1 and CDR2 from the germline V gene are SGHNT and YYREEE (reference sequence). For the CDR3, the DNA is TGTGCCAGCAGCTTGGTGGGGGGCACTAGGGACAATGAGCAGTTCTTC. Its translation: CASSLVGGTRDNEQFF.

Comments on this clone: Germline and junction disagree at one end, which may indicate a read error. This chain joins TRBV7-7 and TRBJ2-3, with TRBD1 matching over 7 bases. Germline assignment: CDR1 SSHAT and CDR2 FNYEAQ (reference sequence). The CDR3 is 15 amino acids. CDR3 sequence (DNA): TGTGCTAGCAGCCGAGAGACAGGGTTCGCAGATACGCAGTATTTT. This encodes CASSRETGFADTQYF. The full variable domain, rest sourced from reference TRBV7-7 and TRBJ2-3, is GAGVSQSPRYKVTKRGQDVTLRCDPISSHATLYWYQQALGQGPEFLTYFNYEAQPDKSGLPSDRFSAERPEGSISTLTIQRTEQRDSAMYRCASSRETGFADTQYFGPGTRLTVL.

This clone was found once. The J gene is TRBJ1-3, the V gene TRBV7-3; D is unresolved. V shed 1 base and J shed 5 bases, with 12 bases lying between them. Per the germline V gene, CDR1 is SGHTA and CDR2 is FQGTGA. CDR3 length: 15 residues. The CDR3 protein is CASSLNPGARNTIYF. The CDR3 coding sequence is TGTGCCAGCAGCTTAAACCCAGGAGCTCGAAACACCATATATTTT. Variable domain in full (rest from reference TRBV7-3 and TRBJ1-3): GAGVSQTPSNKVTEKGKYVELRCDPISGHTALYWYRQSLGQGPEFLIYFQGTGAADDSGLPNDRFFAVRPEGSVSTLKIQRTERGDSAVYLCASSLNPGARNTIYFGEGSWLTVV.

Only one count was recorded for this clone. This chain links TRBV7-8 with TRBJ1-2; no firm D call. The length of the CDR3 is 14 residues. Germline assignment: CDR1 SGHVS and CDR2 FQNEAQ. Trimming cost V 1 base and J 2 bases, with 8 bases left between them. The CDR3 loop is CASSLDAGNYGYTF. The CDR3 nucleotides are TGTGCCAGCAGCTTAGACGCGGGGAACTATGGCTACACCTTC.

The chain joins TRBV7-9 to TRBJ2-7; possibly TRBD2 for D (6 bases). Germline-derived CDR1 and CDR2 are SEHNR and FQNEAQ (reference sequence). Trimming took off 1 base at V and 0 bases at J, with 13 bases between the two ends. CDR3 length equals 16 residues. The CDR3 DNA reads TGTGCCAGCAGCTTAGGGTTGGGGGGTCTCTCCTACGAGCAGTACTTC. Encoded protein: CASSLGLGGLSYEQYF.

The chain uses TRBV27 and TRBJ1-2; 9 nucleotides line up with TRBD1. V trimming: 2 bases; J trimming: 5 bases; junction bases outside the gene matches: 15. Germline loops: CDR1 MNHEY, CDR2 SMNVEV (reference sequence). The CDR3 length is 18 residues. DNA of the CDR3: TGTGCCAGCAGTTTAAAGAGTTTTCGGACAGGGGATAATTATGGCTACACCTTC. Amino acid sequence: CASSLKSFRTGDNYGYTF.

This clone has only one observation. This chain joins TRBV30 and TRBJ2-5; 8 positions agree with TRBD2. This CDR3 contains 14 residues. V lost 1 base to trimming and J lost 4 bases; unmatched junction nucleotides: 5. In germline, CDR1 is GTSNPN, CDR2 SVGIG (reference sequence). CDR3 in amino acids: CAWSDFSGVETQYF. Here the CDR3 DNA reads TGTGCCTGGAGTGACTTTAGCGGGGTAGAGACCCAGTACTTC.

This chain connects TRBV5-1 to TRBJ2-1; D is undetermined. Between the trimmed V and J ends, which lost 0 bases and 13 bases, there was a span of 11 bases. CDR3 length equals 12 residues. CDR1 is SGHRS, CDR2 YFSETQ, per germline. Written as DNA, the CDR3 is TGCGCCAGCAGCTTGGGATTTAGGGTACAGTTCTTC. It is translated as CASSLGFRVQFF.

The chain has TRBV27 and TRBJ1-1; 12 bases align to TRBD1. The junction had 15 bases not matched to a gene; V was cut back by 7 bases and J by 3 bases. The CDR3 runs 18 residues. CDR1 is MNHEY and CDR2 is SMNVEV in the germline V gene (reference sequence). DNA of the CDR3: TGTGCCAGCAACCCGATGGGACAGGGGGCTTTAAAGGACACTGAAGCTTTCTTT. Translating it yields CASNPMGQGALKDTEAFF.

V is TRBV18 and J is TRBJ1-6; possible D gene TRBD1, 5 bases. CDR1 is KGHSH, CDR2 LQKENI, per germline. With 4 bases removed from V and 0 bases from J, the gap between germline ends came to 13 bases. CDR3 length equals 17 residues. CDR3 DNA: TGTGCCAGCTCACTTGGTCGGGGGATCTCCTATAATTCACCCCTCCACTTT. It codes for CASSLGRGISYNSPLHF. Variable domain in full (rest from reference TRBV18 and TRBJ1-6): NAGVMQNPRHLVRRRGQEARLRCSPMKGHSHVYWYRQLPEEGLKFMVYLQKENIIDESGMPKERFSAEFPKEGPSILRIQQVVRGDSAAYFCASSLGRGISYNSPLHFGNGTRLTVT.

The chain combines TRBV27 with TRBJ2-3; 8 nucleotides agree with TRBD2. Germline V CDR1 and CDR2: MNHEY, SMNVEV (reference sequence). J was trimmed by 5 bases and V by 5 bases; bases with no gene match: 9. This CDR3 region has 15 residues. The CDR3 bases are TGTGCCAGCAGTCTTGAGGCGGGGGGTAGAGATACGCAGTATTTT. Its protein is CASSLEAGGRDTQYF.

This rearrangement joins TRBV5-4 to TRBJ2-5; perhaps TRBD2 as D (6 bases). Germline CDR1 and CDR2: SGHNT and YYREEE (reference sequence). The V gene lost 7 bases and the J gene lost 4 bases, with 14 bases spanning the gap. CDR3 length equals 13 residues. As DNA, the CDR3 is TGTGCCAGCGGGAGGATGGGTGCAGAGACCCAGTACTTC. Translation gives CASGRMGAETQYF.

The chain joins TRBV6-5 to TRBJ2-5; D perhaps matches TRBD1 (5 bases). Trimming took off 5 bases at V and 1 base at J, with 11 bases between the two ends. Looked up from germline, CDR1 is MNHEY and CDR2 is SVGAGI. The CDR3 totals 14 residues. CDR3 in DNA: TGTGCCAGCAGTCTCGAAGGGGCCCAAGAGACCCAGTACTTC. Amino acids: CASSLEGAQETQYF.

The J gene is TRBJ2-5, the V gene TRBV5-1; D assignment may be TRBD1 or TRBD2 (5 bases each). Germline lookup yields CDR1 SGHRS and CDR2 YFSETQ. V was shortened by 4 bases and J by 2 bases, with 15 bases between the two germline ends. The CDR3 loop spans 15 amino acids. CDR3 nucleotide sequence: TGCGCCAGCAGCATTGCCGGGACGAAGCAAGAGACCCAGTACTTC. This sequence encodes CASSIAGTKQETQYF.

V and J are TRBV27 and TRBJ1-1, with a weak D call TRBD1 (6 bases). The CDR3 has 15 residues. V lost 4 bases to trimming and J lost 4 bases, with 16 bases between them. Germline V gives CDR1 MNHEY, CDR2 SMNVEV (reference sequence). The DNA of the CDR3 is TGTGCCAGCAGTTCCATTGGGCAGGGGACCACTGAAGCTTTCTTT. The encoded protein is CASSSIGQGTTEAFF.

The CDR3 loop is CASSSTIAYNEQFF. The DNA for the CDR3 is TGCGCCAGCAGCTCGACGATCGCCTACAATGAGCAGTTCTTC. V gene TRBV5-1 combines with J gene TRBJ2-1; D call uncertain. CDR1 and CDR2 (germline): SGHRS, YFSETQ. V was trimmed by 3 bases and J by 2 bases, leaving 9 bases between them. CDR3 length: 14 amino acids.

V is TRBV5-4 and J is TRBJ1-2; TRBD1 matches at 11 bases. The germline V gene encodes CDR1 SGHNT and CDR2 YYREEE (reference sequence). CDR3 length: 15 residues. The V and J ends lost 4 bases and 6 bases, in that order; junction bases with no gene match: 8. The CDR3 DNA reads TGTGCCAGCAGCCCCGGGGGACAGGGGGTGGATGGCTACACCTTC. Translated: CASSPGGQGVDGYTF.

The rearrangement joins TRBV28 to TRBJ2-7; D might be TRBD1 (5 bases). V was pared by 5 bases and J by 3 bases, with 11 bases between. CDR3 length equals 13 residues. Germline assignment: CDR1 MDHEN and CDR2 SYDVKM. CDR3 coding DNA: TGTGCCAGCAGTCCAGGGATACACTACGAGCAGTACTTC. This translates into CASSPGIHYEQYF.

The chain carries TRBV6-6 and TRBJ2-1; tentatively, D is TRBD2 (5 bases). The CDR3 extends over 15 amino acids. The germline V and J ends were trimmed by 3 bases and 4 bases, with 13 bases remaining between them. Germline assignment: CDR1 MNHNY and CDR2 SVGAGI (reference sequence). The CDR3 coding sequence is TGTGCCAGCAGTTATCGACGGGAAGAATACAATGAGCAGTTCTTC. Its translation: CASSYRREEYNEQFF.

This chain joins TRBV6-5 and TRBJ1-5, with 10 bases aligning to TRBD1. This CDR3 has 14 residues. Germline V gene sequence: CDR1 MNHEY, CDR2 SVGAGI. J was trimmed by 6 bases and V by 6 bases; bases with no gene match: 5. DNA of the CDR3: TGTGCCAGCAGCCGACAGGGGGCCTTTCAGCCCCAGCATTTT. Encoded protein: CASSRQGAFQPQHF.

CDR3 region: CASRKRTSGQQETQYF. CDR3 bases: TGTGCCAGCCGTAAGAGGACTAGCGGACAACAAGAGACCCAGTACTTC. V and J are TRBV7-8 and TRBJ2-5; 10 nucleotides line up with TRBD2. V gave up 8 bases and J gave up 2 bases; unmatched junction bases: 11. This CDR3 comprises 16 residues. Germline V gene sequence: CDR1 SGHVS, CDR2 FQNEAQ.

The chain's CDR3 is CASSLSIGVNTEAFF. Written as DNA, the CDR3 is TGTGCCAGCAGTCTCAGTATAGGGGTGAACACTGAAGCTTTCTTT. The chain has TRBV27 and TRBJ1-1; D may be TRBD1 (5 bases). The CDR3 covers 15 residues. Trimming shortened V by 5 bases and J by 0 bases, and 13 bases separated the two germline ends. CDR1 is MNHEY, CDR2 SMNVEV, per germline (reference sequence).

V gene TRBV6-6 combines with J gene TRBJ1-2; D remains unclear. CDR3 length: 13 amino acids. Germline lookup yields CDR1 MNHNY and CDR2 SVGAGI (reference sequence). The V end lost 6 bases, the J end lost 5 bases, and 13 bases lay between the germline ends. For the CDR3, the DNA is TGTGCCAGCAGCCCCGACAAGGAATATGGCTACACCTTC. It encodes CASSPDKEYGYTF.

The CDR3 is CASSYRTGVGEQFF. Written as DNA, the CDR3 is TGTGCCAGCAGCTATAGGACAGGGGTCGGTGAGCAGTTCTTC. The chain couples TRBV27 to TRBJ2-1; 9 bases match TRBD1. Germline V gene data show CDR1 as MNHEY and CDR2 as SMNVEV (reference sequence). The J segment lost 9 bases and the V segment lost 6 bases, leaving 9 bases of the junction unmatched. The CDR3 runs 14 residues.

The CDR3 DNA follows: TGTGCCAGCAGCCAGGGACGGGATTTCAATGAGCAGTTCTTC. Protein sequence: CASSQGRDFNEQFF. The chain couples TRBV4-2 to TRBJ2-1, with D tentatively TRBD1 or TRBD2 (5 bases each). In germline, CDR1 is LGHNA, CDR2 YNFKEQ. The V and J ends lost 3 bases and 6 bases respectively, with 12 bases between them. The CDR3 runs to 14 residues.

The chain uses TRBV19 and TRBJ1-1; no definite D call. Germline assignment: CDR1 LNHDA and CDR2 SQIVND (reference sequence). Trimming pared 4 bases from V and 7 bases from J, leaving 10 bases between. The CDR3 loop spans 12 amino acids. Written as DNA, the CDR3 is TGTGCCAGTAGTACGACAAGCTTTGAAGCTTTCTTT. Protein product: CASSTTSFEAFF.

This clone was counted a single time. J is TRBJ1-5 and V is TRBV7-2, with a possible D match to TRBD1 (5 bases). With 2 bases removed from V and 0 bases from J, the gap between germline ends came to 8 bases. The CDR3 consists of 15 residues. CDR1 SGHTA and CDR2 FQGNSA come from the germline V gene. In DNA form, the CDR3 reads TGTGCCAGCAGCTTACAGGGAATTAGCAATCAGCCCCAGCATTTT. Protein sequence: CASSLQGISNQPQHF.

This clone has a handful of counts. The chain links TRBV2 to TRBJ1-1; possibly TRBD1 for D (5 bases). Looked up from germline, CDR1 is SNHLY and CDR2 is FYNNEI. The V gene lost 5 bases and the J gene lost 8 bases, with 6 bases spanning the gap. This CDR3 spans 10 amino acids. DNA of the CDR3: TGTGCCAGCAGTTCAGGGGAAGCTTTCTTT. It yields the protein CASSSGEAFF.

This clone has only one observation. The rearrangement uses TRBV5-1 and TRBJ2-2, with 7 bases aligning to TRBD1. The V and J ends lost 5 bases and 0 bases, in that order; junction bases with no gene match: 13. The germline V gene has CDR1 SGHRS and CDR2 YFSETQ. CDR3 length equals 18 residues. The CDR3 DNA reads TGCGCCAGCAGAAGACAGGGCCCTAAAATCGCGAACACCGGGGAGCTGTTTTTT. Protein sequence: CASRRQGPKIANTGELFF.

The chain uses TRBV7-9 and TRBJ1-1; D unclear. The CDR3 consists of 11 residues. V was pared by 6 bases and J by 8 bases, with 10 bases between. Germline V lookup: CDR1 SEHNR, CDR2 FQNEAQ (reference sequence). CDR3 loop: CASRDRKEAFF. The DNA for the CDR3 is TGTGCCAGCAGAGACCGTAAGGAAGCTTTCTTT.